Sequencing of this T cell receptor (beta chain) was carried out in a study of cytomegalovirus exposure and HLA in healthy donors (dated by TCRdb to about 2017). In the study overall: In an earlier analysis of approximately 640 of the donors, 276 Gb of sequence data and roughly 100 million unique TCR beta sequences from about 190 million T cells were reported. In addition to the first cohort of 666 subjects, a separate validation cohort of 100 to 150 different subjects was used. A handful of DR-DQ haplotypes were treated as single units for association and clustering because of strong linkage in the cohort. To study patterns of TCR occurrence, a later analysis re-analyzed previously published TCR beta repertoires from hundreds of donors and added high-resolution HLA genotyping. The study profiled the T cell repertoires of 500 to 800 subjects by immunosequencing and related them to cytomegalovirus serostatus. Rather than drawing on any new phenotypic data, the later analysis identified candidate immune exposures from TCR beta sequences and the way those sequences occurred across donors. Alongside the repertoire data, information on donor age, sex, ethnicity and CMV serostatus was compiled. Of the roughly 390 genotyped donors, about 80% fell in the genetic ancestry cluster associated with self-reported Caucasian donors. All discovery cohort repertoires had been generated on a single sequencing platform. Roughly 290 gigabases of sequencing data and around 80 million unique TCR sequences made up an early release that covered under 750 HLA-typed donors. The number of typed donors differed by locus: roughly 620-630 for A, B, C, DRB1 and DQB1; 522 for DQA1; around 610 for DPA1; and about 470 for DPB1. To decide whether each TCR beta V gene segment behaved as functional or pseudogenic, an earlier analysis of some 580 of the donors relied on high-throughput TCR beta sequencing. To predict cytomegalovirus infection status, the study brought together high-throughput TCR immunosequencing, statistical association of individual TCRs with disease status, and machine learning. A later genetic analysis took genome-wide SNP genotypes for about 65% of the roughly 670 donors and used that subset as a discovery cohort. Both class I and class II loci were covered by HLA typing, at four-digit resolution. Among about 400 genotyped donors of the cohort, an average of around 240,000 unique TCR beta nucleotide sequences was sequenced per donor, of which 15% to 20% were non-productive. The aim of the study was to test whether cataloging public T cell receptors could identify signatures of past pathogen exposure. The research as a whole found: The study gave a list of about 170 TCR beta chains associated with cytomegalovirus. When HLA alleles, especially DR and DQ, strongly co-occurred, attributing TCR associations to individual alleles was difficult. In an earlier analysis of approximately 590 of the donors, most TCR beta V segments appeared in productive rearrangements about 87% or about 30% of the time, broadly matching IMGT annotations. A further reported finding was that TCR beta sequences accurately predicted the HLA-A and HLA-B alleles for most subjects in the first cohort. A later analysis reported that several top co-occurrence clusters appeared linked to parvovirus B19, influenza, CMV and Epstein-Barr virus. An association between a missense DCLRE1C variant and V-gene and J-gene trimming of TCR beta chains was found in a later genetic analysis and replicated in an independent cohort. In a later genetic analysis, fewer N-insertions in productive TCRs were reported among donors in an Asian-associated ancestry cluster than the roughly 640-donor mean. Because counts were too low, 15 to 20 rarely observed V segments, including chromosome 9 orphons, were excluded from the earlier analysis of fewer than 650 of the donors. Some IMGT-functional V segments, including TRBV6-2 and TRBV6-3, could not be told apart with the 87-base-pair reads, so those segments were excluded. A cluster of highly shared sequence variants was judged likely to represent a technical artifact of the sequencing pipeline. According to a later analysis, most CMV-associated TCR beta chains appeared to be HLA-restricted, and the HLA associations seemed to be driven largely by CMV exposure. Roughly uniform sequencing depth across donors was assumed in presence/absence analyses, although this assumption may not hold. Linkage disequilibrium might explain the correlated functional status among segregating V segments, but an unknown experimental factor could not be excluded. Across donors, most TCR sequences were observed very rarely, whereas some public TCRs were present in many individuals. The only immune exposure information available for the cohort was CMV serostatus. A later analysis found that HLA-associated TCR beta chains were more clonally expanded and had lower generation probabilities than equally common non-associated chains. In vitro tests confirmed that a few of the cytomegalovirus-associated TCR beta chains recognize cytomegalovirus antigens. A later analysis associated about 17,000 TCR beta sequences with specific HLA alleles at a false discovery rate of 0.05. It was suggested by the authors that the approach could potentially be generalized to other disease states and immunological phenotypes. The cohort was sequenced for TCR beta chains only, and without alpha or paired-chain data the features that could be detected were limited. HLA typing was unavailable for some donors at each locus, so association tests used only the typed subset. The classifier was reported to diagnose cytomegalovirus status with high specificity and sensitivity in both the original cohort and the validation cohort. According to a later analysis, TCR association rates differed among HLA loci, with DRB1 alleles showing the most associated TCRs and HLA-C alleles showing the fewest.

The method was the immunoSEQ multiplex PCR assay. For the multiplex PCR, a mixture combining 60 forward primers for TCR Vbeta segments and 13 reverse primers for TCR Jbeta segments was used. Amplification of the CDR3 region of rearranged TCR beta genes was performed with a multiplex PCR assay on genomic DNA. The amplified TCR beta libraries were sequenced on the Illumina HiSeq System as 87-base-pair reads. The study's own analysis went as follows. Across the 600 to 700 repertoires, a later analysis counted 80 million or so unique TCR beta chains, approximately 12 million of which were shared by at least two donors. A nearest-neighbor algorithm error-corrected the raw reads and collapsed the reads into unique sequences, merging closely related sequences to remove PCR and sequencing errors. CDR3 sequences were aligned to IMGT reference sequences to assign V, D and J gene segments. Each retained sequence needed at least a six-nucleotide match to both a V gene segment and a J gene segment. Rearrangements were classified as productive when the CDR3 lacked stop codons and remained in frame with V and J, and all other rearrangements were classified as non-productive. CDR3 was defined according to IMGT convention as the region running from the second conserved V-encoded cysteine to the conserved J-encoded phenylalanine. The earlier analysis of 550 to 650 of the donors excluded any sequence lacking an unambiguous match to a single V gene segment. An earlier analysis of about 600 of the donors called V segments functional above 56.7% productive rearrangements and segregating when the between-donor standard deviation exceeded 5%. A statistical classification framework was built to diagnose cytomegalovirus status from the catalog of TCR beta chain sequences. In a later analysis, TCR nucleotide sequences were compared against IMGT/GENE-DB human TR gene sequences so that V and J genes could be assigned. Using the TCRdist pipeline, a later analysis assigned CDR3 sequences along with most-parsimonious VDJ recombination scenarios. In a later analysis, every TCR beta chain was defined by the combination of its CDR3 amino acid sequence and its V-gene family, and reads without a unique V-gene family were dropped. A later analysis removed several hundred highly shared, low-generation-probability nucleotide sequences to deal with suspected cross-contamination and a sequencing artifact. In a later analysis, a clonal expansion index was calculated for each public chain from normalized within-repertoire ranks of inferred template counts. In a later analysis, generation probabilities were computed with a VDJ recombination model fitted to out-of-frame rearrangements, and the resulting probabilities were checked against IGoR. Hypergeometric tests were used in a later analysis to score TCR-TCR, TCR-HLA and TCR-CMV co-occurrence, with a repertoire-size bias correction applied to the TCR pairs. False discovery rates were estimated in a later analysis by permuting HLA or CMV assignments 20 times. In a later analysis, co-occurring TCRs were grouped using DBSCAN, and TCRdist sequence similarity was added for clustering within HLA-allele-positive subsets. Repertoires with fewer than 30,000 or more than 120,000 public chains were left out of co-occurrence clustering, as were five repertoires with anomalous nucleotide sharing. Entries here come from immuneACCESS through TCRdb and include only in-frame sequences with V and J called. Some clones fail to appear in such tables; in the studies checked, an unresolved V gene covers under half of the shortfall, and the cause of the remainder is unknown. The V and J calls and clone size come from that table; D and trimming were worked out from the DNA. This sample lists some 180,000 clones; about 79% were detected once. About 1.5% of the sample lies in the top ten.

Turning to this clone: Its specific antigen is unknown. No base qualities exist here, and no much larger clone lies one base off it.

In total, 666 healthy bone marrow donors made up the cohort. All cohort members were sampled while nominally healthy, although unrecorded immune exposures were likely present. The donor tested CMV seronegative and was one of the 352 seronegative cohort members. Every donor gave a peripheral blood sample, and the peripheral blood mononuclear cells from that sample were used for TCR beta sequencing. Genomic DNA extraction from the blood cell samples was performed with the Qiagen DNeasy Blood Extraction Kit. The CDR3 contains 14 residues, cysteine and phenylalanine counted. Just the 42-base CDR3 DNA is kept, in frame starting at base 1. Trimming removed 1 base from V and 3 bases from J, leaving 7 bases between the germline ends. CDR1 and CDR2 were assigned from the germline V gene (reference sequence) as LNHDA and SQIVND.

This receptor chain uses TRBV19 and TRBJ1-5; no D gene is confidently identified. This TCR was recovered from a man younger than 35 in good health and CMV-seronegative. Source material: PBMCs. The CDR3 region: CASSIGGANQPQHF. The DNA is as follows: TGTGCCAGTAGTATAGGCGGTGCCAATCAGCCCCAGCATTTT.